This T cell receptor (beta chain) was identified during a study of siplizumab effects on memory and regulatory T cells. Study-wide points: Naive T cells apparently outstripped memory cells in diversity and seemed major alloresponse contributors.

The CDR3 has 11 residues. Trimming took off 1 base at V and 4 bases at J, with 3 bases between the two ends. CDR1 is DFQATT and CDR2 is SNEGSKA in the germline V gene (reference sequence). Profiling relied on immunoSEQ multiplex PCR, and the TCRdb table lists in-frame clones only, not all of them. The table includes about 110,000 clones, approximately 94% detected once. This clone was seen just once. Its antigen is unidentified. The sample consisted of CD4+ T cells sorted from blood. The clonotype comes from a human donor in good health. The rearrangement uses TRBV20-1 and TRBJ2-3, with D unclear. The CDR3 loop is CSARVPDTQYF. As DNA, the CDR3 is TGCAGTGCTAGAGTGCCAGATACGCAGTATTTT.